Here is one T cell receptor beta chain with its context. The sample originates from a study of blood T cell repertoires in COVID-19. Study-wide background: PBMCs, B-cell-depleted T cells, or T cells were the source of the cDNA or gDNA that made up the material.

The CDR3 length is 16 residues. V was trimmed by 7 bases and J by 0 bases, leaving 16 bases between them. CDR1 is MDHEN and CDR2 is SYDVKM in the germline V gene. Repertoires were generated with immunoSEQ multiplex PCR, while TCRdb's copy carries only in-frame clones and drops some. The sample has 89,000 or so clones, approximately 85% seen once. The sample taken for sequencing was peripheral blood. The receptor was derived from a man in his forties or fifties with active COVID-19. The chain uses TRBV28 and TRBJ1-5; D may be TRBD1 (5 bases). CDR3 protein: CASIGQGVHSNQPQHF. The DNA for the CDR3 is TGTGCCAGCATCGGGCAGGGCGTCCATAGCAATCAGCCCCAGCATTTT.